This T cell receptor (beta chain) appears in the sequencing data of a study of cytomegalovirus exposure and HLA in healthy donors. Researchers ran the PCR with 60 Vbeta and 13 Jbeta primers. Some clones are missing from TCRdb's copy, which holds only in-frame ones; the method was immunoSEQ multiplex PCR. Here the sample spans about 170,000 clones, 84% being singletons. CDR3 length: 14 amino acids. V lost 2 bases, J lost 6 bases, and 3 bases stayed unmatched. Germline CDR1 is SGHNT and CDR2 is YYREEE (reference sequence). This TCR came from a boy aged 2 to 9 in good health and CMV-seronegative. The chain uses TRBV5-4 and TRBJ2-1, with 9 bases lining up with TRBD1. Sequenced material: PBMCs. The CDR3 reads CASSLDRGSNEQFF. The CDR3 DNA is TGTGCCAGCAGCTTAGACAGGGGGAGCAATGAGCAGTTCTTC.